This T cell receptor (beta chain) was captured by sequencing in a study of Graves' ophthalmopathy and Graves' hyperthyroidism. The ends lost 5 bases at V and 6 bases at J; junction bases unmatched: 11. Germline V gene lookup returns CDR1 SQVTM and CDR2 ANQGSEA. This CDR3 spans 15 amino acids. From RNA, the CDR3 regions of TCR beta chains were amplified and sequenced. The first-round RT-PCR employed HTBI primers together with the Qiagen OneStep RT-PCR kit. A multiplex PCR was then performed as the second round. TCRdb recomputed calls from the multiplex PCR reads with MiXCR, one row per CDR3 protein. The data show about 700,000 distinct CDR3 sequences, roughly two fifths seen once.

The TCR originated in an adult man with Graves' ophthalmopathy. The chain combines TRBV29-1 with TRBJ1-1; 11 bases line up with TRBD1. Sample: peripheral blood. CDR3 sequence reads: CSVWRDRGVPAEAFF. The CDR3 DNA reads TGCAGCGTTTGGCGGGACAGGGGGGTACCGGCTGAAGCTTTCTTT.